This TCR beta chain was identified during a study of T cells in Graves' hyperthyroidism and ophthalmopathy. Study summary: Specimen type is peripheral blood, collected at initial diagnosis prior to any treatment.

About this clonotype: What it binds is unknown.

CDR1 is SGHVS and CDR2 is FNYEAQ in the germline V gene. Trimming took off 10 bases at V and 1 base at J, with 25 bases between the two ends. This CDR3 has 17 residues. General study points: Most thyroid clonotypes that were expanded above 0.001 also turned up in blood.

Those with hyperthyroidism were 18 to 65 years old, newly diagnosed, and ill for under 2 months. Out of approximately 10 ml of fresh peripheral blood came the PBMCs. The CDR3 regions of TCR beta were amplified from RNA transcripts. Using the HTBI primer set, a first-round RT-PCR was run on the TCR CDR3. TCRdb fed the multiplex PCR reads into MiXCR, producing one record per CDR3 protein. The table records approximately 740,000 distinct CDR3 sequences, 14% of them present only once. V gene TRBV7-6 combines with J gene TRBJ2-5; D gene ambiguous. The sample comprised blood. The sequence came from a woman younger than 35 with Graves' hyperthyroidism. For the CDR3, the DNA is TGTGCCACCCATCATCCCGACGCAATTTGGGGCCAAGAGACCCAGTACTTC. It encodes CATHHPDAIWGQETQYF.